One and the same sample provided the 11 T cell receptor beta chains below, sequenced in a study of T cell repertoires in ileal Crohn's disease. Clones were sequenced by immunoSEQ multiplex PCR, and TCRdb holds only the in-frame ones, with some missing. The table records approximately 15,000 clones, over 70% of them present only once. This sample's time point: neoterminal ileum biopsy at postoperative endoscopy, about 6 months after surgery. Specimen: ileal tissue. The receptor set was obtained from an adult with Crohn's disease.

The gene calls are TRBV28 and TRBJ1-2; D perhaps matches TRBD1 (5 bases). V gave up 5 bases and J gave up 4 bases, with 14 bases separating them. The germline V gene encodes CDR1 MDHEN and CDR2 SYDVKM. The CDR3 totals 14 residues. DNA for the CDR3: TGTGCCAGCAGTCTAACCGGGACGCCCTATGGCTACACCTTC. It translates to CASSLTGTPYGYTF.

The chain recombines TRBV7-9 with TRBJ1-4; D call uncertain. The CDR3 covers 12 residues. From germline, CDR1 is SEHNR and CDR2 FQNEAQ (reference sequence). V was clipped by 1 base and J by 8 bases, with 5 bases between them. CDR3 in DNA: TGTGCCAGCAGCTTAGGCCTGGAAAAACTGTTTTTT. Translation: CASSLGLEKLFF.

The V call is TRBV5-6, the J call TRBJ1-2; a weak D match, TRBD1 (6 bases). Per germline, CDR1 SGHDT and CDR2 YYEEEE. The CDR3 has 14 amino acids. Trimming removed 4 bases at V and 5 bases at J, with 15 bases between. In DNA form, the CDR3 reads TGTGCCAGCAGCGACACGGGGGGGCGGTATGGCTACACCTTC. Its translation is CASSDTGGRYGYTF.

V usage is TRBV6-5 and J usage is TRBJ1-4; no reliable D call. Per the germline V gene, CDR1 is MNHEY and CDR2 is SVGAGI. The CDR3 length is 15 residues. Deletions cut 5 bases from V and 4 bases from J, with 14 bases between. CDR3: CASSRRGPNNEKLFF. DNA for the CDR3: TGTGCCAGCAGTCGACGAGGGCCGAATAATGAAAAACTGTTTTTT.

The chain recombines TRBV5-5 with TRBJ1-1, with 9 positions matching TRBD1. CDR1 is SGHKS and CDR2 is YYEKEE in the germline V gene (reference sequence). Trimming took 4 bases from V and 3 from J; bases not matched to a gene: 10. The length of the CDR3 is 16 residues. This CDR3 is CASSPPPGQGHTEAFF. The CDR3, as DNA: TGTGCCAGCAGCCCCCCCCCGGGACAGGGACACACTGAAGCTTTCTTT.

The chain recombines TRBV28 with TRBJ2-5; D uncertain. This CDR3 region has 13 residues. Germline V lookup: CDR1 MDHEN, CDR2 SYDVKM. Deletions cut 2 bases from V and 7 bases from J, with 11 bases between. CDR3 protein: CASSLTPPWTQYF. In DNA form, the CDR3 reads TGTGCCAGCAGTTTAACCCCCCCGTGGACCCAGTACTTC.

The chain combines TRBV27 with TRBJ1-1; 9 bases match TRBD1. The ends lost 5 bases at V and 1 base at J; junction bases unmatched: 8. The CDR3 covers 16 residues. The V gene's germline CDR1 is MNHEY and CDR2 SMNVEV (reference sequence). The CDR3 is CASSPQGARGNTEAFF. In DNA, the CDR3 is TGTGCCAGCAGTCCACAGGGGGCGCGCGGGAACACTGAAGCTTTCTTT.

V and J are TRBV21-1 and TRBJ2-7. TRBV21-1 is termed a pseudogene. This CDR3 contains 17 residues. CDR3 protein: CASSKADGASSSYEQYF. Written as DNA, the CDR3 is TGTGCCAGCAGCAAAGCGGATGGCGCCAGCTCGTCCTACGAGCAGTACTTC.

Here the CDR3 reads CASSPGQILNEQFF. The CDR3 region has the DNA TGTGCCAGCAGCCCAGGACAGATACTTAATGAGCAGTTCTTC. This sequence joins TRBV9 and TRBJ2-1, with a weak D call TRBD1 (6 bases). The CDR3 spans 14 residues. CDR1 is SGDLS, CDR2 YYNGEE, per germline. The germline V and J ends were trimmed by 4 bases and 7 bases, with 15 bases remaining between them.

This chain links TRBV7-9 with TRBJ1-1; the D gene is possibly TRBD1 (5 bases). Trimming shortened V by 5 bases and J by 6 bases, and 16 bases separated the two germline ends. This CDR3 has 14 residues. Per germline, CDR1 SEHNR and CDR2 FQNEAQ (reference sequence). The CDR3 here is CASSAEAGGAEAFF. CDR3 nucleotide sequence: TGTGCCAGCAGCGCGGAAGCGGGAGGGGCTGAAGCTTTCTTT.

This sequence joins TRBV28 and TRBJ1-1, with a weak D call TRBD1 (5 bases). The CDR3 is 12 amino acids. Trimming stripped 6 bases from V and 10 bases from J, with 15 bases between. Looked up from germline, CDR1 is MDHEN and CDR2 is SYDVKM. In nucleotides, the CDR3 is TGTGCCAGCAGCCCCCCAGGGCTCGGAGCTTTCTTT. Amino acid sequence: CASSPPGLGAFF.